This T cell receptor beta chain was obtained from a study of blood T cell repertoires in COVID-19. About the study: Italy, Spain and the United States were the sources of the convalescent and acute COVID-19 samples. T cells, B-cell-depleted T cells, or PBMCs supplied cDNA or gDNA.

The CDR3 sequence is 14 residues long. V lost 1 base and J 6 bases, leaving 7 bases between the germline ends. From germline, CDR1 is SEHNR and CDR2 FQNEAQ (reference sequence). Original processing notes: The assay estimated nucleated cells by amplifying reference gene primers. Profiling relied on immunoSEQ multiplex PCR, and the TCRdb table lists in-frame clones only, not all of them. The D gene and trimming were derived from the DNA, and the V and J assignments and clone size from that table. The sample has fewer than 250,000 clones; approximately 90% are singletons. Sequencing was carried out using peripheral blood. This TCR derives from a human donor in a cohort sampled during active COVID-19. V is TRBV7-9 and J is TRBJ1-6; TRBD1 might be the D (5 bases). CDR3 nucleotides: TGTGCCAGCAGCTTAGGACAGCTTAATTCACCCCTCCACTTT. Encoded protein: CASSLGQLNSPLHF.